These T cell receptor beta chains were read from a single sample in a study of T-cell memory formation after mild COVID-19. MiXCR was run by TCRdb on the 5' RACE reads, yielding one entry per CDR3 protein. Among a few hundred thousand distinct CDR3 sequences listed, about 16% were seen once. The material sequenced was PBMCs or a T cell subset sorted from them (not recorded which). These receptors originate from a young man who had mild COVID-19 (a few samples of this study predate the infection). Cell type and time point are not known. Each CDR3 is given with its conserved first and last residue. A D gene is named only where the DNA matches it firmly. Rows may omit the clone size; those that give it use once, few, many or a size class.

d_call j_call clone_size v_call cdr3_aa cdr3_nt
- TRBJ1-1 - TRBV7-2 CASSLNRANTEAFF TGTGCCAGCAGCTTAAACAGGGCAAACACTGAAGCTTTCTTT
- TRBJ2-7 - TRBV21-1 CASSNRVRSYEQYF TGTGCCAGCAGCAATCGGGTTAGGTCCTACGAGCAGTACTTC
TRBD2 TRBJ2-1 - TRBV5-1 CASDGGYNEQFF TGCGCCAGCGACGGGGGGTACAATGAGCAGTTCTTC
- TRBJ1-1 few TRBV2 CASSKMGPSYTEAFF TGTGCCAGCAGTAAAATGGGGCCTTCTTACACTGAAGCTTTCTTT
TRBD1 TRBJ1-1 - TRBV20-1 CSERDRGNTEAFF TGCAGTGAGAGGGACAGGGGGAACACTGAAGCTTTCTTT
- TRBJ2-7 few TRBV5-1 CASSLAAMRAQISSYEQYF TGCGCCAGCAGCTTGGCCGCGATGCGGGCCCAGATCAGCTCCTACGAGCAGTACTTC
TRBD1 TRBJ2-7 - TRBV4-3 CASSQDWGQGSYEQYF TGCGCCAGCAGCCAAGATTGGGGACAGGGCTCCTACGAGCAGTACTTC
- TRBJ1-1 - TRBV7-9 CAIRVGNGVDTEAFF TGTGCCATCAGAGTAGGGAATGGAGTAGACACTGAAGCTTTCTTT
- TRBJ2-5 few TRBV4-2 CASSQTSLGETQYF TGTGCCAGCAGCCAAACTAGCTTAGGGGAGACCCAGTACTTC
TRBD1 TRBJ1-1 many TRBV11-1 CASRWDRGRDRNTEAFF TGTGCCAGCAGATGGGACAGGGGGCGCGATCGGAACACTGAAGCTTTCTTT